Shown below are 10 T cell receptor beta chains from a single sample sequenced in a study of neurological immune-mediated disorders. TCRdb processed the 5' RACE reads anew with MiXCR; each CDR3 protein has one entry. The sample has over 65,000 distinct CDR3 sequences, 2.6% seen once. Sequencing input: PBMCs. The receptors come from a woman in her 30s with multiple sclerosis.

This clonotype was observed a handful of times. This may come from a read error, since a much larger clone is one base off. This chain links TRBV5-1 with TRBJ2-7; 9 bases align to TRBD2. Germline V gene lookup returns CDR1 SGHRS and CDR2 YFSETQ. This CDR3 has 13 residues. V lost 4 bases, J lost 5 bases, and 4 bases stayed unmatched. CDR3 sequence (DNA): TGCGCCAGCAGCGGGATAGCGGGAGACGAGCAGTACTTC. It translates to CASSGIAGDEQYF.

This clonotype was recorded at least ten times. The J gene is TRBJ2-5, the V gene TRBV5-1; TRBD1 agrees at 10 bases. Germline CDR1 SGHRS, CDR2 YFSETQ. The CDR3 spans 14 residues. The V and J ends lost 4 bases and 2 bases, in that order; junction bases with no gene match: 2. The CDR3 DNA follows: TGCGCCAGCAGCCCGGGACAGGGGCAAGAGACCCAGTACTTC. This gives the protein CASSPGQGQETQYF.

This clonotype has ten or more counts. The CDR3 sequence is CSARHYGYTF. The CDR3 DNA sequence: TGCAGTGCTAGACACTATGGCTACACCTTC. V gene TRBV20-1 combines with J gene TRBJ1-2; D call uncertain. Trimming removed 2 bases at V and 3 bases at J, with 1 base between. This CDR3 region has 10 residues. Germline V gives CDR1 DFQATT, CDR2 SNEGSKA (reference sequence).

This clonotype was recorded many times. The CDR3: CASSLGQYPAGELFF. The CDR3 coding sequence is TGCGCCAGCAGCTTGGGACAGTACCCCGCCGGGGAGCTGTTTTTT. V is TRBV5-1 and J is TRBJ2-2, with a tentative D call TRBD1 (5 bases). V was pared by 0 bases and J by 6 bases, with 12 bases between. The CDR3 has 15 amino acids. Germline-derived CDR1 and CDR2 are SGHRS and YFSETQ.

This clonotype was observed at least ten times. J is TRBJ1-1 and V is TRBV5-1; D is uncertain. The CDR3 length is 14 residues. V lost 1 base, J lost 0 bases, and 7 bases lay in between. CDR1 is SGHRS and CDR2 is YFSETQ in the germline V gene. The chain's CDR3 is CASSLQTLNTEAFF. The CDR3 nucleotides are TGCGCCAGCAGCTTGCAGACACTGAACACTGAAGCTTTCTTT.

This clonotype was found many times. The J gene is TRBJ1-5, the V gene TRBV6-5; D not certain. The germline CDR1 and CDR2 sequences are MNHEY and SVGAGI. Trimming removed 5 bases from V and 0 bases from J, with 8 bases in between. This CDR3 comprises 14 residues. The CDR3 sequence is CASSNHRSNQPQHF. DNA of the CDR3: TGTGCCAGCAGTAACCATCGTAGCAATCAGCCCCAGCATTTT.

This clonotype was counted at least ten times. The V gene is TRBV5-1, the J gene TRBJ2-7; D gene ambiguous. The V gene's germline CDR1 is SGHRS and CDR2 YFSETQ. The CDR3 is 14 amino acids. V was pared by 0 bases and J by 0 bases, with 7 bases between. CDR3 sequence reads: CASSLAGSSYEQYF. The CDR3 DNA follows: TGCGCCAGCAGCTTGGCTGGCAGCTCCTACGAGCAGTACTTC.

This clonotype was counted many times. The CDR3, as DNA: TGTGCCAGCAGCCCCTCGGGACAGGGGGCGCGAGGAAACACCATATATTTT. It codes for CASSPSGQGARGNTIYF. J is TRBJ1-3 and V is TRBV11-2; TRBD1 matches at 12 bases. CDR3 length equals 17 residues. The junction had 9 bases not matched to a gene; V was cut back by 5 bases and J by 4 bases. The germline CDR1 and CDR2 sequences are SGHAT and FQNNGV.

The table lists this clonotype with many counts. The chain links TRBV7-9 to TRBJ2-5; the D is unclear. V lost 10 bases to trimming and J lost 6 bases, with 12 bases between them. The CDR3 extends over 11 amino acids. CDR1 and CDR2 from the germline V gene are SEHNR and FQNEAQ (reference sequence). DNA of the CDR3: TGTGCCACCCGTGACGCCCAGACCCAGTACTTC. Translated, it gives CATRDAQTQYF.

This clonotype was found many times. The rearrangement links TRBV5-1 to TRBJ1-1, with a weak D call TRBD1 (6 bases). The CDR3 covers 14 residues. V lost 1 base, J lost 4 bases, and 11 bases lay in between. Germline-derived CDR1 and CDR2 are SGHRS and YFSETQ. DNA of the CDR3: TGCGCCAGCAGCTTGCCAGGGGTAGGCACTGAAGCTTTCTTT. Protein sequence: CASSLPGVGTEAFF.